Listed below are T cell receptor beta chains from one sample, sequenced in a study of T-cell memory formation after mild COVID-19. TCRdb re-called the 5' RACE reads through MiXCR, storing one row per CDR3 protein. The sample has some 48,000 distinct CDR3 sequences; approximately 12% are singletons. Material for sequencing was PBMCs or a T cell subset sorted from them (not recorded which). These receptors all come from a man between 18 and 29 years old who had mild COVID-19 (a few samples of this study predate the infection). Cell type and time point are not known. The CDR3 runs from the conserved cysteine through the conserved F or W. A D gene is named only where the DNA matches it firmly. The listing skips clone size in some rows; elsewhere it reads once, few, many or a size class.

V	J	size	D	CDR3	DNA
TRBV7-2	TRBJ2-7	many	.	CASSFLAGPYEQYF	TGTGCCAGCAGCTTTCTAGCAGGTCCCTACGAGCAGTACTTC
TRBV7-9	TRBJ2-5	.	TRBD2	CASDRAGGYEETQYF	TGTGCCAGCGACCGAGCGGGGGGATATGAAGAGACCCAGTACTTC
TRBV12-3/TRBV12-4	TRBJ1-1	few	.	CASSFGRNTEAFF	TGTGCCAGCAGTTTTGGGCGGAACACTGAAGCTTTCTTT
TRBV4-1	TRBJ2-3	many	.	CASSQETGPSTDTQYF	TGCGCCAGCAGCCAAGAAACAGGGCCGAGCACAGATACGCAGTATTTT
TRBV6-2/TRBV6-3	TRBJ2-6	few	.	CASSPSSSGANVLTF	TGTGCCAGCAGCCCGTCGTCCTCTGGGGCCAACGTCCTGACTTTC
TRBV7-2	TRBJ1-5	.	.	CASSLGFRDFGNQPQHF	TGTGCCAGCAGCTTAGGGTTCCGGGACTTCGGCAATCAGCCCCAGCATTTT
TRBV7-9	TRBJ2-7	.	TRBD2	CASSLVGGVTYEQYF	TGTGCCAGCAGCTTAGTCGGGGGGGTAACCTACGAGCAGTACTTC
TRBV10-2	TRBJ2-5	.	.	CASSQIRETQYF	TGCGCCAGCAGCCAGATTAGGGAGACCCAGTACTTC
TRBV14	TRBJ2-5	.	.	CASSAGQWTQYF	TGTGCCAGCAGCGCGGGACAGTGGACCCAGTACTTC
TRBV12-3/TRBV12-4	TRBJ2-1	.	TRBD1	CASRVDRGLNEQFF	TGTGCCAGCAGAGTGGACAGGGGGCTCAATGAGCAGTTCTTC
TRBV7-2	TRBJ2-3	.	.	CASSLFASAASTDTQYF	TGTGCCAGCAGCTTATTTGCTTCAGCGGCCTCCACAGATACGCAGTATTTT
TRBV14	TRBJ2-1	many	.	CASSQYTGGSSSYNEQFF	TGTGCCAGCAGCCAATATACGGGCGGTTCGAGCTCCTACAATGAGCAGTTCTTC